This T cell receptor (beta chain) was sequenced during a study of CD8+CD57+ T cells in acquired aplastic anemia. Study in general: Sorted CD4+ and CD8+ cells yielded about 3 ug of DNA on average. Whole-study results and caveats: Patients and controls shared 25 to 30 CD8+ CDR3 sequences, highly expressed in patients.

Genomic DNA provided the template from which TCR beta VDJ and CDR3 profiles were obtained. TCRdb independently ran MiXCR on the reads; one entry per CDR3 protein. The sample has just over 400,000 distinct CDR3 sequences, 55% to 70% seen once. This clonotype was found many times. Its antigen is unidentified. The sequenced sample consisted of sorted CD4+, CD8+, or CD8+CD57+ T cells (not recorded which) from PBMCs. The receptor was derived from a human donor in good health, serving as a control.

The DNA of the CDR3 is TGTGCCAGCAGTTTATTCCGAAGGAGCTCCTACAATGAGCAGTTCTTC. Its protein is CASSLFRRSSYNEQFF. The gene calls are TRBV12-3 or TRBV12-4 and TRBJ2-1; D remains unclear. The CDR3 runs 16 residues. V lost 2 bases to trimming and J lost 0 bases, with 11 bases between them.